This T cell receptor beta chain was profiled in a study of CXCR3-negative and CXCR3-positive naive CD8 T cells. General study findings and limits: Diversity in memory CD8+ cells fell much lower than the comparably high levels seen in both naive subsets.

The CDR3 sequence is 14 residues long. CDR1 and CDR2 from the germline V gene are MNHEY and SMNVEV (reference sequence). A word on this clonotype: Its antigen is unknown.

TRB cDNA libraries were made by UMI-labeled 5' RACE. TCRdb reanalyzed the 5' RACE reads and collapses them to one entry per CDR3 protein, without DNA. The listing records fewer than 55,000 distinct CDR3 sequences. Cells classed as naive CD8+ T cells were CD45RO-CCR7+CD27+CD95-. This clonotype originated in a human donor in good health. Some clones in this sample may be carry-over from other donors' samples. Sequencing used naive CXCR3- CD8+ T cells from blood. Specified subset: CD45RO-CCR7+CD27+CD95- naive CD8+ T cells lacking CXCR3 (TNR3-). The V gene is TRBV27, the J gene TRBJ1-4; TCRdb's D gene call, TRBD1, goes unchecked for lack of DNA. CDR3 sequence reads: CASSLGLAQGKLFF. The full variable domain, completed using reference TRBV27 and TRBJ1-4, is EAQVTQNPRYLITVTGKKLTVTCSQNMNHEYMSWYRQDPGLGLRQIYYSMNVEVTDKGDVPEGYKVSRKEKRNFPLILESPSPNQTSLYFCASSLGLAQGKLFFGSGTQLSVL.